These 23 T cell receptor beta chains came from one sample sequenced in a study of OX40 agonist ivuxolimab in advanced cancers. Sequenced by immunoSEQ multiplex PCR; TCRdb stores in-frame clones only, minus some. In the table there are around 100,000 clones, 85% to 95% of which are singletons. This specimen was CD4+ or CD8+ T cells sorted from blood, taken in a trial of the OX40 agonist ivuxolimab. All receptors derive from an adult with an advanced solid tumor such as melanoma, head and neck, liver or kidney cancer.

This chain connects TRBV2 to TRBJ1-4, with 7 positions matching TRBD1. The ends lost 1 base at V and 5 bases at J; junction bases unmatched: 4. CDR1 and CDR2 (germline): SNHLY, FYNNEI. This CDR3 has 15 amino acids. The CDR3 region has the DNA TGTGCCAGCAGTGAAGGGGGACAGAGAAATGAAAAACTGTTTTTT. It codes for CASSEGGQRNEKLFF.

V is TRBV7-9 and J is TRBJ2-1, with TRBD2 as a possible D gene (5 bases). CDR1 and CDR2 from the germline V gene are SEHNR and FQNEAQ (reference sequence). This CDR3 spans 12 amino acids. The V gene lost 4 bases and the J gene lost 9 bases, with 10 bases spanning the gap. The CDR3 nucleotides are TGTGCCAGCAGCTCCGGACTGATTGAGCAGTTCTTC. Translating it yields CASSSGLIEQFF.

V usage is TRBV4-1 and J usage is TRBJ1-4; unclear D gene. This CDR3 has 13 amino acids. V dropped 3 bases and J dropped 7 bases, with 9 bases sitting between them. Germline CDR1 and CDR2: MGHRA and YSYEKL. CDR3 sequence: CASSQGPFEKLFF. The CDR3 coding sequence is TGCGCCAGCAGCCAGGGTCCTTTTGAAAAACTGTTTTTT.

This chain joins TRBV11-3 and TRBJ1-4, with a tentative D call TRBD1 (5 bases). The CDR3 spans 16 residues. Germline V lookup: CDR1 SGHNT, CDR2 YENEEA. The ends were cut back, 0 bases at V and 4 bases at J, with 12 bases in the middle. The CDR3 sequence is CASSLDGGTVNEKLFF. The CDR3 DNA is TGTGCCAGCAGCTTAGACGGGGGGACCGTTAATGAAAAACTGTTTTTT.

This clone was counted between two and nine times. The chain employs TRBV9 and TRBJ2-2; no clear D. V lost 0 bases to trimming and J lost 2 bases, with 5 bases between them. From germline, CDR1 is SGDLS and CDR2 YYNGEE. The CDR3 is 14 amino acids. CDR3 region: CASSVVGNTGELFF. CDR3 nucleotide sequence: TGTGCCAGCAGCGTAGTTGGCAACACCGGGGAGCTGTTTTTT.

The count of this clone is one. V is TRBV7-9 and J is TRBJ2-2; D is possibly TRBD1 (6 bases). The CDR3 is made up of 15 amino acids. Germline CDR1 is SEHNR and CDR2 is FQNEAQ (reference sequence). The V end was cut by 4 bases, the J end by 1 base, with 10 bases between. The CDR3 region has the DNA TGTGCCAGCAGCTCCACAGGGATGAACACCGGGGAGCTGTTTTTT. It codes for CASSSTGMNTGELFF.

The chain carries TRBV4-1 and TRBJ2-1; unclear D gene. Germline loops: CDR1 MGHRA, CDR2 YSYEKL. The length of the CDR3 is 13 residues. Trimming took 0 bases from V and 11 from J, leaving 11 bases between them. CDR3 amino acids: CASSQDGDGKQFF. CDR3 nucleotides: TGCGCCAGCAGCCAAGATGGAGACGGAAAGCAGTTCTTC.

The count of this clone is one. The V call is TRBV5-1, the J call TRBJ1-2, with D unresolved. The ends were cut back, 3 bases at V and 6 bases at J, with 18 bases in the middle. Germline V CDR1 and CDR2: SGHRS, YFSETQ. This CDR3 contains 15 residues. CDR3 in DNA: TGCGCCAGCAGCTGGTGGTCTGGAACGAGAGATGGCTACACCTTC. This encodes CASSWWSGTRDGYTF.

The chain employs TRBV27 and TRBJ2-1; 10 positions agree with TRBD2. Germline V gene data show CDR1 as MNHEY and CDR2 as SMNVEV (reference sequence). The V and J ends lost 6 bases and 6 bases, in that order; junction bases with no gene match: 8. This CDR3 spans 15 amino acids. CDR3 nucleotide sequence: TGTGCCAGCAGCAAAAGCGGGAGGGCGGGCAATGAGCAGTTCTTC. It translates to CASSKSGRAGNEQFF.

V usage is TRBV7-2 and J usage is TRBJ2-3; D perhaps matches TRBD2 (6 bases). Germline V gives CDR1 SGHTA, CDR2 FQGNSA. V lost 0 bases and J 4 bases, leaving 14 bases between the germline ends. The CDR3 is 16 residues long. CDR3 region: CASSLAGRSGADTQYF. The DNA for the CDR3 is TGTGCCAGCAGCTTAGCCGGGAGATCGGGGGCAGATACGCAGTATTTT.

The chain combines TRBV4-1 with TRBJ1-5, with D hard to call. Trimming cost V 2 bases and J 3 bases, with 11 bases left between them. Germline V CDR1 and CDR2: MGHRA, YSYEKL. The CDR3 is made up of 15 amino acids. Here the CDR3 reads CASSQHDGLNQPQHF. CDR3 DNA: TGCGCCAGCAGCCAACATGACGGACTCAATCAGCCCCAGCATTTT.

The chain is built from TRBV2 and TRBJ1-5; D is ambiguous. Germline V gene data show CDR1 as SNHLY and CDR2 as FYNNEI. The CDR3 length is 13 residues. V was cut by 6 bases and J by 6 bases, with 12 bases left in between. The DNA of the CDR3 is TGTGCCAGCAGAGGTGATGGGGTTCAGCCCCAGCATTTT. Protein: CASRGDGVQPQHF.

The chain uses TRBV18 and TRBJ2-7; 7 nucleotides line up with TRBD1. This CDR3 is 16 amino acids long. Germline CDR1 KGHSH, CDR2 LQKENI. V trimming: 3 bases; J trimming: 1 base; junction bases outside the gene matches: 9. CDR3 bases: TGTGCCAGCTCACCTCCCGGGACAGTATCGTCCTACGAGCAGTACTTC. Its protein is CASSPPGTVSSYEQYF.

The CDR3 nucleotides read TGTGCCAGCAGCGCCCAGGGCAGTCAGCCCCAGCATTTT. It specifies CASSAQGSQPQHF. The chain links TRBV7-6 to TRBJ1-5; maybe TRBD1 (5 bases). The CDR3 length is 13 residues. Germline CDR1 SGHVS, CDR2 FNYEAQ. Trimming removed 5 bases at V and 6 bases at J, with 11 bases between.

Here the CDR3 DNA reads TGTGCCAGCAGTTACTCAGTTTCTAGCACAGATACGCAGTATTTT. Protein: CASSYSVSSTDTQYF. The J gene is TRBJ2-3, the V gene TRBV6-5; D uncertain. This CDR3 region has 15 residues. Germline V gene lookup returns CDR1 MNHEY and CDR2 SVGAGI. V was cut by 0 bases and J by 0 bases, with 7 bases left in between.

The chain's CDR3 is CASTLLGDTSYTEAFF. The CDR3 region has the DNA TGTGCCAGCACACTGCTGGGGGACACCTCCTACACTGAAGCTTTCTTT. The chain uses TRBV2 and TRBJ1-1; D may be TRBD1 (6 bases). Trimming cost V 7 bases and J 3 bases, with 21 bases left between them. The germline gives CDR1 SNHLY, CDR2 FYNNEI. This CDR3 has 16 amino acids.

The chain carries TRBV4-3 and TRBJ2-4; tentatively, D is TRBD1 (5 bases). Germline V CDR1 and CDR2: LGHNA, YSLEER. Deletions cut 1 base from V and 8 bases from J, with 9 bases between. This CDR3 region has 13 residues. Written as DNA, the CDR3 is TGCGCCAGCAGCCAAGTTCAGGGATACATTCAGTACTTC. Translation gives CASSQVQGYIQYF.

The rearrangement joins TRBV27 to TRBJ2-3; a weak D match, TRBD2 (5 bases). The V end was cut by 6 bases, the J end by 4 bases, with 14 bases between. Germline loops: CDR1 MNHEY, CDR2 SMNVEV (reference sequence). This CDR3 has 14 amino acids. The CDR3 DNA follows: TGTGCCAGCAGGCGTTTCTCGCGGGCAGATACGCAGTATTTT. Amino acids: CASRRFSRADTQYF.

This chain links TRBV27 with TRBJ2-3; TRBD1 agrees at 7 bases. Trimming took 6 bases from V and 5 from J; bases not matched to a gene: 17. Germline-derived CDR1 and CDR2 are MNHEY and SMNVEV (reference sequence). CDR3 length: 17 amino acids. The CDR3 coding sequence is TGTGCCAGCAGGGCTCGACAGGGAAGGGTGGCCGGAGATACGCAGTATTTT. This encodes CASRARQGRVAGDTQYF.

The chain uses TRBV2 and TRBJ2-6; D might be TRBD1 (6 bases). The ends were cut back, 0 bases at V and 0 bases at J, with 6 bases in the middle. Germline loops: CDR1 SNHLY, CDR2 FYNNEI. This CDR3 region has 16 residues. The CDR3 coding sequence is TGTGCCAGCAGTGAAGCACAGGGCTCTGGGGCCAACGTCCTGACTTTC. Amino acids: CASSEAQGSGANVLTF. Variable domain in full (rest from reference TRBV2 and TRBJ2-6): EPEVTQTPSHQVTQMGQEVILRCVPISNHLYFYWYRQILGQKVEFLVSFYNNEISEKSEIFDDQFSVERPDGSNFTLKIRSTKLEDSAMYFCASSEAQGSGANVLTFGAGSRLTVL.

This clone was counted a single time. This CDR3 reads CASSRDRSSTDTQYF. CDR3 DNA: TGTGCCAGCAGTCGAGACAGGTCTAGCACAGATACGCAGTATTTT. This chain uses TRBV2 with TRBJ2-3; perhaps TRBD1 as D (6 bases). Germline CDR1 SNHLY, CDR2 FYNNEI. The CDR3 spans 15 residues. The V and J ends lost 5 bases and 0 bases respectively, with 12 bases between them. Supplemented by reference TRBV2 and TRBJ2-3, the full variable domain reads EPEVTQTPSHQVTQMGQEVILRCVPISNHLYFYWYRQILGQKVEFLVSFYNNEISEKSEIFDDQFSVERPDGSNFTLKIRSTKLEDSAMYFCASSRDRSSTDTQYFGPGTRLTVL.

The V gene is TRBV6-1, the J gene TRBJ2-7; a possible D gene is TRBD2 (5 bases). CDR1 and CDR2 from the germline V gene are MNHNS and SASEGT. The CDR3 is 18 residues long. Trimming cost V 1 base and J 0 bases, with 19 bases left between them. CDR3 nucleotide sequence: TGTGCCAGCAGTGAAGGGGTGGCGGGCGGGCCGTACTCCTACGAGCAGTACTTC. This gives the protein CASSEGVAGGPYSYEQYF.

This chain uses TRBV5-1 with TRBJ2-1, with D possibly TRBD1 on 5 matching bases. This CDR3 comprises 16 residues. Between the trimmed V and J ends, which lost 2 bases and 8 bases, there was a span of 20 bases. Germline V gene sequence: CDR1 SGHRS, CDR2 YFSETQ. The CDR3 loop is CASSFSLAPGLDEQFF. CDR3 bases: TGCGCCAGCAGCTTCTCTCTGGCCCCAGGGCTCGATGAGCAGTTCTTC.